Sequencing of this T cell receptor (beta chain) was carried out in a study of identical twins. Study-level points and caveats: For out-of-frame alpha sequences shared by twins, low generation probability was in excess.

The V segment lost 6 bases and the J segment 1 base; nucleotides outside the gene matches: 17. Germline-derived CDR1 and CDR2 are SQVTM and ANQGSEA. This CDR3 region has 19 residues. MiXCR, run by TCRdb on the 5' RACE reads, gives a single entry per CDR3 protein. This table has about 900,000 distinct CDR3 sequences, about 12% appearing once. A word on this clonotype: Its antigen is unknown.

These data are also associated with another study on yellow fever vaccine responses in identical twins.

Sequenced sample: PBMCs. V is TRBV29-1 and J is TRBJ2-1; 11 positions agree with TRBD2. The TCR originated in a young woman in good health. The CDR3 nucleotides read TGCAGCGTCAGGGGCCCGACTAGCGGGACCCTACTATCCTACAATGAGCAGTTCTTC. It translates to CSVRGPTSGTLLSYNEQFF.